One and the same sample provided the 3 T cell receptor beta chains below, sequenced in a study of blood T cell repertoires in COVID-19. Generated by immunoSEQ multiplex PCR, the TCRdb table keeps only in-frame clones and is missing some. The sample yields about 210,000 clones, 81% seen once. Sequenced: PBMCs or T cells enriched from blood (not recorded which). Receptor source: a woman between 50 and 59 years old with acute COVID-19.

This clone was detected only once. CDR3 nucleotides: TGTGCCAGCAGACTCACAGGGGGCGGCAATCAGCCCCAGCATTTT. It translates to CASRLTGGGNQPQHF. V gene TRBV28 combines with J gene TRBJ1-5; 9 nucleotides agree with TRBD1. V was clipped by 6 bases and J by 2 bases; unmatched bases: 5. CDR1 is MDHEN and CDR2 is SYDVKM in the germline V gene. This CDR3 has 15 residues.

V usage is TRBV12-3 or TRBV12-4 and J usage is TRBJ2-7; D gene uncertain. V lost 1 base and J lost 7, with 11 bases in between. The CDR3 consists of 13 residues. In DNA form, the CDR3 reads TGTGCCAGCAGTTTAGTTCCCTTCGTGGAGCAGTACTTC. The encoded protein is CASSLVPFVEQYF.

The V call is TRBV9, the J call TRBJ1-1, with D perhaps TRBD1 (6 bases). Trimming stripped 4 bases from V and 1 base from J, with 11 bases between. Germline CDR1 reads SGDLS; CDR2 reads YYNGEE. This CDR3 is 14 amino acids long. The CDR3 is CASSRLGQNTEAFF. CDR3 sequence (DNA): TGTGCCAGCAGCCGGCTGGGACAGAACACTGAAGCTTTCTTT.